Shown below are 27 T cell receptor beta chains from a single sample sequenced in a study of CD8+ T cells in alopecia areata. Extraction and reverse transcription of RNA yielded cDNA as the sequencing template. Assay: immunoSEQ multiplex PCR; the TCRdb copy retains only in-frame clones and omits some. The sample was found to contain around 100,000 clones, and every one recurs. Input material: lesional skin. Receptors originate from a C3H/HeJ mouse with alopecia areata. MHC haplotype of the mouse line: H2-k.

This clone was seen a handful of times. Gene names are the mouse ones. Read sequence stops 4 residues before the CDR3 end, and the germline J gene provides the missing end. The chain links TRBV19 to TRBJ2-3; TRBD2 agrees at 7 bases. Looked up from germline, CDR1 is FNHDT and CDR2 is SITEND (reference sequence). The CDR3 has 16 residues. Trimming removed 2 bases from V and 0 bases from J; junction bases left unmatched: 6. CDR3: CASSIGWGSSAETLYF. The CDR3 DNA, read in part, is TGTGCCAGCAGTATTGGCTGGGGGTCTAGTGCAGAA.

In its sample, this clone was seen a few times. The listed TCRdb protein conflicts with the DNA translation at residue 13, and the protein shown is translated directly from the DNA. The gene symbols are mouse symbols. Coverage ceases 3 residues before the CDR3 finishes, and the germline J gene fills in the end. The J gene is TRBJ1-6, the V gene TRBV13-3, with D unclear. TRBJ1-6 is flagged as an ORF with uncertain function. The ends were cut back, 1 base at V and 0 bases at J, with 8 bases in the middle. The CDR3 extends over 16 amino acids. Germline loops: CDR1 NNHDY, CDR2 SYVADS. CDR3: CASSDRQTSYNSPLYF. CDR3 DNA (partial): TGTGCCAGCAGTGATAGACAAACTTCCTATAATTCGCCC.

Remarks on this clone: The genes and germline here are from mouse. The sequenced fragment ends 4 residues before the CDR3 boundary, so the rest is inferred from the germline J gene. The chain uses TRBV1 and TRBJ2-7; 8 bases are a match to TRBD1. This CDR3 has 12 amino acids. Germline V gene data show CDR1 as NSQYPW and CDR2 as LRSPGD (reference sequence). CDR3 sequence: CTCSTGQDEQYF. The part of the CDR3 DNA that was read is TGCACCTGCAGTACGGGACAGGAT. The whole variable domain, filled in from reference TRBV1 and TRBJ2-7, reads VTLLEQNPRWRLVPRGQAVNLRCILKNSQYPWMSWYQQDLQKQLQWLFTLRSPGDKEVKSLPGADYLATRVTDTELRLQVANMSQGRTLYCTCSTGQDEQYFGPGTRLTVL.

This clone was counted between two and nine times. Gene names and germline match the mouse. Read coverage stops 4 residues before the CDR3 terminus; the germline J gene supplies the remainder. The chain combines TRBV1 with TRBJ1-1; TRBD1 might be the D (6 bases). V lost 6 bases and J 3 bases, leaving 11 bases between the germline ends. The CDR3 has 13 amino acids. Germline loops: CDR1 NSQYPW, CDR2 LRSPGD (reference sequence). The CDR3 is CTCRTGAHTEVFF. The CDR3 bases that were read are TGCACCTGCAGGACAGGAGCACACACA.

In its sample, this clone was seen a few times. Here the gene names and germline are mouse. The CDR3 end lies 4 residues beyond the end of the read and is filled in from the germline J gene. This chain joins TRBV2 and TRBJ2-1; 10 bases align to TRBD1. CDR1 LGHNA and CDR2 YSYQKL come from the germline V gene. The CDR3 has 15 amino acids. Germline trimming cut 4 bases from V and 1 base from J; bases unmatched to any gene: 1. The CDR3 loop is CASSRGQGNYAEQFF. The sequenced CDR3 bases are TGTGCCAGCAGCCGGGGACAGGGGAACTATGCT.

This clone came up a few times. The gene names given are mouse names. The read ends 4 residues shy of where the CDR3 ends; the end is completed using the germline J gene. The chain links TRBV1 to TRBJ2-7; D is possibly TRBD2 (5 bases). CDR3 length equals 13 residues. Trimming stripped 4 bases from V and 3 bases from J, with 10 bases between. CDR1 is NSQYPW and CDR2 is LRSPGD in the germline V gene (reference sequence). The CDR3 spells CTCSGRLNYEQYF. The sequenced CDR3 bases are TGCACCTGCAGTGGACGACTGAACTAT.

Note on this clone: These gene names are mouse names. The CDR3 is cut off 4 residues early in the read; its end comes from the germline J gene. V is TRBV17 and J is TRBJ2-1; 10 bases line up with TRBD1. V trimming: 8 bases; J trimming: 6 bases; junction bases outside the gene matches: 4. This CDR3 has 13 residues. The germline gives CDR1 MNHDT, CDR2 YYDKIL. CDR3 sequence reads: CASSRDRGAEQFF. Partial CDR3 DNA: TGTGCTAGCTCCCGGGACAGGGGTGCT.

As for this clone: Mouse germline and gene names are used. The CDR3 end lies 4 residues beyond the end of the read and is filled in from the germline J gene. At the DNA level, this CDR3 is encoded by other sequences in the same sample as well. J is TRBJ2-1 and V is TRBV13-2; 8 nucleotides line up with TRBD1. Germline V CDR1 and CDR2: NNHNN, SYGAGS (reference sequence). Unmatched junction bases numbered 3, after V lost 1 base and J lost 3 bases. CDR3 length: 15 residues. The CDR3 sequence is CASGDPGGGYAEQFF. The DNA read from the CDR3 is TGTGCCAGCGGTGATCCAGGGGGCGGCTATGCT.

About this clone: Genes here carry mouse names. The CDR3 sequence is CTCSPGQVANTEVFF. The covered CDR3 bases are TGCACCTGCAGCCCGGGACAGGTTGCAAACACA. The J gene is TRBJ1-1, the V gene TRBV1; 8 positions agree with TRBD1. The read ends 4 residues shy of where the CDR3 ends; the end is completed using the germline J gene. The germline gives CDR1 NSQYPW, CDR2 LRSPGD (reference sequence). With 6 bases clipped from V and 0 bases from J, the junction kept 6 bases outside the gene matches. CDR3 length: 15 amino acids.

Worth noting for this clone: The gene names given are mouse names. Read coverage stops 4 residues before the CDR3 terminus; the germline J gene supplies the remainder. The chain couples TRBV5 to TRBJ2-3, with 12 bases matching TRBD2. Germline V gene lookup returns CDR1 LGHNA and CDR2 YNLKQL (reference sequence). The CDR3 is 18 residues long. Trimming removed 0 bases from V and 1 base from J; junction bases left unmatched: 5. CDR3: CASSQEDWGGAGAETLYF. CDR3 DNA (partial): TGTGCCAGCAGCCAAGAAGACTGGGGGGGCGCAGGTGCAGAA.

In the case of this clone: Gene names and germline match the mouse. The read terminates 4 residues ahead of where the CDR3 ends, so the germline J gene completes it. The chain combines TRBV19 with TRBJ2-2; D remains unclear. The CDR3 length is 15 residues. Per the germline V gene, CDR1 is FNHDT and CDR2 is SITEND (reference sequence). Between the trimmed V and J ends, which lost 0 bases and 0 bases, there was a span of 6 bases. The covered CDR3 bases are TGTGCCAGCAGTATAGACTCGTCAAACACCGGG. Translation: CASSIDSSNTG. Given in full, the CDR3 is CASSIDSSNTGQLYF.

There are a few counts of this clone. Mouse germline and gene names are used. The sequenced fragment ends 4 residues before the CDR3 boundary, so the rest is inferred from the germline J gene. The chain recombines TRBV17 with TRBJ2-7, with 10 bases lining up with TRBD1. With V trimmed by 4 bases and J by 0 bases, 3 bases remained unmatched. The germline CDR1 and CDR2 sequences are MNHDT and YYDKIL. The CDR3 extends over 15 amino acids. The part of the CDR3 DNA that was read is TGTGCTAGCAGTACCGGGACAGGGGTCTCCTAT. This translates into CASSTGTGVSY. From start to end, the CDR3 is CASSTGTGVSYEQYF.

This clone has a handful of counts. Each gene name is a mouse one. The read comes to an end 4 residues before the CDR3 does, leaving the germline J gene to fill in the end. The rearrangement uses TRBV16 and TRBJ2-1; 12 bases align to TRBD2. The germline V gene encodes CDR1 SGHSA and CDR2 FRNQAP. Unmatched junction bases numbered 6, after V lost 3 bases and J lost 6 bases. The CDR3 is 16 residues long. CDR3 sequence reads: CASSFPDWGGVAEQFF. CDR3 DNA (partial): TGTGCAAGCAGCTTCCCCGACTGGGGGGGCGTTGCT.

This clone was detected a few times. The genes and germline here are from mouse. Coverage ceases 4 residues before the CDR3 finishes, and the germline J gene fills in the end. The genes are TRBV13-3 and TRBJ1-2, with D tentatively TRBD1 (5 bases). This CDR3 region has 14 residues. Germline lookup yields CDR1 NNHDY and CDR2 SYVADS. V gave up 1 base and J gave up 1 base, with 8 bases separating them. CDR3 bases read: TGTGCCAGCAGTGATAATGGGGGAAACTCC. Translated: CASSDNGGNS. The whole CDR3 sequence reads CASSDNGGNSDYTF.

This clone was counted many times. These gene names are mouse names. The read ends 4 residues early relative to the CDR3; the germline J gene fills the gap. Other DNA sequences in this specimen translate into the identical CDR3. The rearrangement links TRBV13-3 to TRBJ1-2; 9 bases agree with TRBD1. Germline V lookup: CDR1 NNHDY, CDR2 SYVADS. CDR3 size: 13 residues. V shed 8 bases, J shed 2 bases, and the junction held 4 bases outside the gene matches. CDR3 bases read: TGTGCCAGTGGGACAGGGAGGAACTCC. This codes for CASGTGRNS. The entire CDR3 protein is CASGTGRNSDYTF.

A few counts support this clone. Each gene name is a mouse one. The CDR3 goes on 4 residues after the read ends, and that part is filled in from the germline J gene. The chain combines TRBV1 with TRBJ1-4; 7 positions match TRBD1. V was clipped by 3 bases and J by 4 bases; unmatched bases: 2. Germline values: CDR1 NSQYPW, CDR2 LRSPGD (reference sequence). The CDR3 sequence is 14 residues long. The CDR3 here is CTCSADRVNERLFF. The part of the CDR3 DNA that was read is TGCACCTGCAGTGCTGACAGGGTCAACGAA. Combining the CDR3 with reference TRBV1 and TRBJ1-4 gives the whole variable domain VTLLEQNPRWRLVPRGQAVNLRCILKNSQYPWMSWYQQDLQKQLQWLFTLRSPGDKEVKSLPGADYLATRVTDTELRLQVANMSQGRTLYCTCSADRVNERLFFGHGTKLSVL.

This clone was observed a few times. The gene names here belong to mouse. The CDR3 DNA, read in part, is TGCACCTGCAGTGCAGATGCAGATTTCTAT. Its translation: CTCSADADFY. The CDR3, in full, reads CTCSADADFYEQYF. This chain links TRBV1 with TRBJ2-7, with D uncertain. The CDR3 end falls 4 residues outside the read, so it is completed with the germline J gene. The CDR3 consists of 14 residues. Germline loops: CDR1 NSQYPW, CDR2 LRSPGD (reference sequence). Trimming took 0 bases from V and 3 from J, leaving 9 bases between them.

The table lists this clone with many counts. Genes and germline are mouse. The sequenced fragment ends 4 residues before the CDR3 boundary, so the rest is inferred from the germline J gene. The V and J genes are TRBV13-3 and TRBJ2-7, with a weak D call TRBD2 (6 bases). V was pared by 1 base and J by 0 bases, with 14 bases between. Germline CDR1 and CDR2: NNHDY and SYVADS. CDR3 length: 16 residues. The chain's CDR3 is CASSDTGGTDSYEQYF. Incomplete CDR3 DNA: TGTGCCAGCAGTGATACCGGGGGGACGGACTCCTAT.

This clone was detected a few times. The listed genes are named as in mouse. Read data end 4 residues before the CDR3 end; the end is taken from the germline J gene. The chain couples TRBV19 to TRBJ2-3; 7 positions match TRBD2. The germline gives CDR1 FNHDT, CDR2 SITEND (reference sequence). This CDR3 is 13 amino acids long. Partial CDR3 DNA: TGTGCCAGCAGTATCAACTGGGGAGAA. Translating gives CASSINWGE. The entire CDR3 reads CASSINWGETLYF.

With regard to this clone: Gene labels here are mouse ones. Coverage ceases 4 residues before the CDR3 finishes, and the germline J gene fills in the end. The rearrangement uses TRBV13-3 and TRBJ2-1, with D possibly being TRBD2 (7 bases). V was cut by 6 bases and J by 4 bases, with 11 bases left in between. CDR3 length equals 13 residues. Germline-derived CDR1 and CDR2 are NNHDY and SYVADS. The CDR3 sequence: CASTWGAYAEQFF. The sequenced part of the CDR3 DNA is TGTGCCAGCACATGGGGGGCGTATGCT.

This clone came up a few times. Mouse names are used for the genes. The read halts 4 residues ahead of the CDR3 end, with the missing end drawn from the germline J gene. This chain links TRBV19 with TRBJ2-1, with a tentative D call TRBD1 (6 bases). This CDR3 spans 14 amino acids. V was trimmed by 6 bases and J by 3 bases, leaving 13 bases between them. CDR1 and CDR2 (germline): FNHDT, SITEND (reference sequence). The CDR3: CASTPQGTYAEQFF. The CDR3 bases that were read are TGTGCCAGCACCCCCCAGGGGACCTATGCT.

In regard to this clone: TCRdb gives a protein that differs at residue 12 from what the DNA encodes, so the protein here is translated from the DNA. Gene labels here are mouse ones. Sequencing ends 3 residues short of the CDR3 end; the germline J gene provides the rest. This chain connects TRBV1 to TRBJ1-6; maybe TRBD1 (5 bases). TRBJ1-6 falls under the ORF class, with uncertain function. From germline, CDR1 is NSQYPW and CDR2 LRSPGD (reference sequence). CDR3 size: 15 residues. Between the trimmed V and J ends, which lost 0 bases and 7 bases, there was a span of 10 bases. The CDR3: CTCSADGGWNSPLYF. The CDR3 bases that were read are TGCACCTGCAGTGCAGACGGGGGGTGGAATTCGCCC.

Turning to this clone: There is a difference at residue 14 between the TCRdb protein and the DNA translation, so the protein given here was translated from the DNA. The gene names given are mouse names. The observed sequence ends 3 residues before the CDR3 terminus, with the missing tail filled in from the germline J gene. This chain connects TRBV13-3 to TRBJ1-3, with TRBD1 identical over 12 bases. Germline CDR1 and CDR2: NNHDY and SYVADS. The CDR3 length is 17 residues. The trim removed 3 bases at V and 4 bases at J, leaving 8 bases unmatched. The CDR3 spells CASSVRDRGLWGNTLYF. The sequenced CDR3 bases are TGTGCCAGCAGTGTCCGGGACAGGGGGCTTTGGGGAAATACG.

On this clone itself: Any gene name here is a mouse gene name. The read terminates 4 residues ahead of where the CDR3 ends, so the germline J gene completes it. The chain combines TRBV13-2 with TRBJ2-2, with D uncertain. The germline gives CDR1 NNHNN, CDR2 SYGAGS (reference sequence). The CDR3 is made up of 14 amino acids. Trimming removed 0 bases at V and 1 base at J, with 4 bases between. The chain's CDR3 is CASGDDRNTGQLYF. Incomplete CDR3 DNA: TGTGCCAGCGGTGATGACAGAAACACCGGG.

The table lists this clone with a few counts. Gene names are the mouse ones. The read stops 4 residues short of the end of the CDR3; the missing end is completed from the germline J gene. The V gene is TRBV17, the J gene TRBJ2-1; 12 nucleotides align to TRBD2. The CDR3 covers 14 residues. The germline CDR1 and CDR2 sequences are MNHDT and YYDKIL. CDR3 bases read: TGTGCTAGCAGTAGGGGACTGGGGGGAGCT. Its translation: CASSRGLGGA. The whole CDR3 sequence is CASSRGLGGAEQFF.

In this sample, this clone turned up a few times. Germline and genes: mouse. Read data end 4 residues before the CDR3 end; the end is taken from the germline J gene. J is TRBJ2-1 and V is TRBV31; 8 bases match TRBD2. Trimming took 1 base from V and 2 from J; bases not matched to a gene: 4. CDR1 GKSSPN and CDR2 SITVG come from the germline V gene. The CDR3 totals 15 residues. The part of the CDR3 DNA that was read is TGTGCCTGGAGTCCCGCTGGGGGGTACTATGCT. It yields the protein CAWSPAGGYYA. The full CDR3 is CAWSPAGGYYAEQFF.

This clone showed up many times. Gene names follow the mouse nomenclature. The missing CDR3 end, 4 residues past where the read stops, is filled in from the germline J gene. The rearrangement joins TRBV1 to TRBJ2-1; 8 bases line up with TRBD2. Germline CDR1 is NSQYPW and CDR2 is LRSPGD (reference sequence). Trimming took 0 bases from V and 4 from J; bases not matched to a gene: 5. There are 16 residues in the CDR3. The CDR3 DNA, read in part, is TGCACCTGCAGTGCAGATCGGGGGGGCGCTTATGCT. Its protein is CTCSADRGGAYA. The full CDR3 sequence reads CTCSADRGGAYAEQFF. Full variable domain (remainder filled in from reference TRBV1 and TRBJ2-1): VTLLEQNPRWRLVPRGQAVNLRCILKNSQYPWMSWYQQDLQKQLQWLFTLRSPGDKEVKSLPGADYLATRVTDTELRLQVANMSQGRTLYCTCSADRGGAYAEQFFGPGTRLTVL.